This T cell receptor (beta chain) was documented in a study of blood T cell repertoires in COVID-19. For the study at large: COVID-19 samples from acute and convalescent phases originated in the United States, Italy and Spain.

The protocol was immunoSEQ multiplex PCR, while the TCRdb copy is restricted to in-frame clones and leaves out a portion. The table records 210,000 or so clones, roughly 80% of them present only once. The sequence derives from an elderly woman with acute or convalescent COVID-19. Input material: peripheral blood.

The CDR3 spells CASSLGLAGGFKDEQFF. In DNA, the CDR3 is TGTGCCAGCAGCTTAGGGCTAGCGGGGGGATTTAAGGATGAGCAGTTCTTC. The V and J genes are TRBV7-3 and TRBJ2-1; 11 bases are a match to TRBD2. The V gene end was trimmed by 2 bases and the J gene end by 8 bases; junction bases not matched to a gene: 11. The CDR3 totals 17 residues. The V gene's germline CDR1 is SGHTA and CDR2 FQGTGA.